This paragraph reports one T cell receptor beta chain. Its recognized antigen is unknown. Per-nucleotide qualities are absent, and no much larger clonotype sits a single base away. The CDR3 regions of human TCRbeta chains were subjected to immunosequencing. Turning to the authors' computational methods: TCRs in the repertoires were compared against a reference library of SARS-CoV-2-specific TCRs that had been generated with the MIRA antigen-specificity platform. Breadth was defined as the fraction of unique TCRs that were SARS-CoV-2-associated. Depth was defined as the fraction of total T cells that were SARS-CoV-2-associated. Using the MIRA data, each spike-specific TCR was assigned both to the spike region to which the TCR was reactive and to a CD4 or CD8 class. Log10-transformed breadth and depth values were compared by one-way ANOVA with Sidak's multiple comparisons tests. TCRdb re-hosts the immuneACCESS table, in-frame sequences only. Its copies lack some clones; in the studies checked, an unresolved V gene accounts for under half of them, and the cause for the rest is not known. The V and J calls and the clone size are those of that table, but D and trimming were determined from the DNA. This sample is represented by approximately 130,000 clones; around 90% of them were singletons. Jointly, the top ten make up 4% to 4.5% of the sample.

Trimming removed 8 bases from V and 0 bases from J, leaving 8 bases between the germline ends. Based on the germline V gene, the CDR1 and CDR2 sequences are MNHEY and SVGAGI. The CDR3, cysteine through phenylalanine, is 13 amino acids long. The entry retains the CDR3 DNA only, 39 bases that are in frame from base 1. This entry comes from a study of T cell responses to AZD1222 COVID-19 vaccine (dated by TCRdb to the early 2020s). Background for the entire study: TCR sequencing covered roughly 230 trial participants: 207 given two doses of AZD1222 and about 26 given two doses of MenACWY control vaccine. Enrollment into the trials was organized by age into subgroups of 18-55, 56-69 and 70-plus years, and those subgroups contained approximately 150, 30 and 60 TCR-sequenced participants, respectively.

The time point label on this specimen signifies: about 28 days (+/-7) after the second vaccine dose. The sample's treatment or condition label, in plain terms: meningococcal conjugate vaccine given as trial control. Samples from vaccinated people were obtained from the UK trials COV001 and COV002, which included a single-blind randomized controlled phase 2/3 trial of AZD1222 (ChAdOx1 nCoV-19) in healthy adults. For TCRbeta chain sequencing, PBMC samples were collected from trial participants at day 0 and at day 28 after the second dose. On the study overall, not on this receptor specifically: After two AZD1222 doses, both the breadth and the depth of spike-specific TCRs were significantly higher than at day 0 and than in MenACWY recipients. The 56-69-year group was small, and its depth increase did not reach significance, likely because of low power. Reportedly, close to half of the unique spike-specific TCRs recognized epitopes lying outside the regions that are mutated in the B.1.351 and B.1.1.7 variants. Because no samples from the day 14 peak response were available, repertoires could be characterized only after the peak T cell response. The vaccine-associated CD4 TCRs covered the entire spike protein, and the dominant responses fell in regions 160-218 and 743-854. Only six AZD1222 recipients were SARS-CoV-2 seropositive at baseline, limiting conclusions about previously exposed vaccinees. Participants were mostly white British, with more females than males. The authors suggested clonal diversity may have been underestimated.

The chain is assembled from TRBV6-5 and TRBJ1-3; TRBD1 is a possible D gene, resting on 5 matching bases. The source was peripheral blood, collected 28 days after the second dose of the MenACWY control vaccine. The clonotype was recovered from an adult who received the MenACWY meningococcal vaccine as a control. The bases read TGTGCCAGCGGCAGGGTCTCTGGAAACACCATATATTTT. It encodes CASGRVSGNTIYF.